The 19 T cell receptor beta chains reported below all come from one sample, sequenced in a study of shared clonotypes between healthy human individuals (dated by TCRdb to 2018 to 2021). Preparation of the library involved the immunoSEQ multiplex PCR assay. The source is immuneACCESS, and TCRdb retained only in-frame sequences with V and J called. Part of the clones is not carried over; for the studies checked, unresolved V genes explain less than half of this, and the remainder is unexplained. This sample is represented by about 2.4 million clones; 80% to 95% of them were singletons. The ten most abundant clones make up more than 0.35% of the sample. Sequenced input: naive CD4+ T cells from PBMCs. According to the study, the label for this sample's cell subset or site signals: CD45RA+ positively selected. All receptors come from a man between 18 and 35 years old in good health. Some clones in this sample may be carry-over from other donors' samples.

The chain is built from TRBV6-5 and TRBJ2-1; no reliable D call. This CDR3 is 13 amino acids long. Germline CDR1 and CDR2: MNHEY and SVGAGI. Trimming took off 7 bases at V and 9 bases at J, with 16 bases between the two ends. The CDR3 bases are TGTGCCAGCATTGCCCCGGCCACACGTGAGCAGTTCTTC. Translating it yields CASIAPATREQFF.

This clone was picked up one time. The chain employs TRBV27 and TRBJ2-7; 8 bases agree with TRBD2. Per the germline V gene, CDR1 is MNHEY and CDR2 is SMNVEV (reference sequence). The length of the CDR3 is 14 residues. The V and J ends lost 8 bases and 2 bases, in that order; junction bases with no gene match: 8. CDR3 amino acids: CASSRMTSAYEQYF. CDR3 DNA sequence: TGTGCCAGCTCGAGGATGACTAGCGCCTACGAGCAGTACTTC.

The chain joins TRBV7-2 to TRBJ1-2; the D gene is possibly TRBD1 (6 bases). V was clipped by 5 bases and J by 8 bases, with 24 bases between them. CDR1 and CDR2 from the germline V gene are SGHTA and FQGNSA. This CDR3 spans 16 amino acids. The chain's CDR3 is CASSERGGRAVGGYTF. The CDR3 DNA follows: TGTGCCAGCAGCGAAAGGGGGGGCAGGGCGGTTGGCGGCTACACCTTC.

About this clone itself: Other nucleotide sequences in the sample specify the same CDR3. The V and J genes are TRBV7-9 and TRBJ1-1; D remains ambiguous. Trimming removed 5 bases from V and 3 bases from J, with 4 bases in between. Per the germline V gene, CDR1 is SEHNR and CDR2 is FQNEAQ (reference sequence). CDR3 length: 11 amino acids. CDR3 in amino acids: CASSPYTEAFF. The CDR3 DNA reads as TGTGCCAGCAGCCCATACACTGAAGCTTTCTTT.

This sequence joins TRBV5-1 and TRBJ2-3; the D gene is possibly TRBD2 (5 bases). Trimming removed 2 bases from V and 0 bases from J, with 10 bases in between. Germline loops: CDR1 SGHRS, CDR2 YFSETQ. This CDR3 region has 15 residues. The CDR3 loop is CASSFLEASTDTQYF. In nucleotides, the CDR3 is TGCGCCAGCAGCTTTCTGGAGGCTAGCACAGATACGCAGTATTTT.

The J gene is TRBJ2-3, the V gene TRBV27, with 8 bases lining up with TRBD1. Germline CDR1 MNHEY, CDR2 SMNVEV (reference sequence). The length of the CDR3 is 13 residues. Trimming took 2 bases from V and 9 from J; bases not matched to a gene: 4. The CDR3 reads CASSLNGQGTQYF. The DNA of the CDR3 is TGTGCCAGCAGTTTAAACGGACAGGGAACGCAGTATTTT.

The chain joins TRBV6-5 to TRBJ2-2; D might be TRBD2 (5 bases). The CDR3 covers 14 residues. V lost 6 bases to trimming and J lost 4 bases, with 12 bases between them. Germline V CDR1 and CDR2: MNHEY, SVGAGI. CDR3 sequence reads: CASSPDGGTGELFF. CDR3 nucleotide sequence: TGTGCCAGCAGCCCCGACGGAGGCACCGGGGAGCTGTTTTTT.

The chain is built from TRBV30 and TRBJ2-2; D is unclear. Germline V lookup: CDR1 GTSNPN, CDR2 SVGIG (reference sequence). The CDR3 is 13 residues long. Trimming removed 3 bases at V and 3 bases at J, with 8 bases between. DNA of the CDR3: TGTGCCTGGAGCAACGTCGACACCGGGGAGCTGTTTTTT. It is translated as CAWSNVDTGELFF.

The chain joins TRBV11-2 to TRBJ2-5; 7 positions agree with TRBD1. The CDR3 spans 17 residues. In germline, CDR1 is SGHAT, CDR2 FQNNGV. After removal of 5 bases from V and 5 bases from J, the junction contained 17 bases not matched to a gene. The CDR3 nucleotides are TGTGCCAGCAGCCTGCCGACAGGGATGGTGTCAAGTGAGACCCAGTACTTC. It is translated as CASSLPTGMVSSETQYF.

As DNA, the CDR3 is TGTGCCAGCAGTTTTAATCTTGGCACTAACTCCTACGAGCAGTACTTC. The encoded protein is CASSFNLGTNSYEQYF. V and J are TRBV28 and TRBJ2-7; no reliable D call. The V and J ends lost 3 bases and 0 bases respectively, with 15 bases between them. CDR1 and CDR2 (germline): MDHEN, SYDVKM. The CDR3 consists of 16 residues.

V and J are TRBV5-5 and TRBJ2-3; maybe TRBD1 (5 bases). Germline V gives CDR1 SGHKS, CDR2 YYEKEE (reference sequence). This CDR3 spans 14 amino acids. V was clipped by 3 bases and J by 2 bases, with 10 bases between them. The CDR3 loop reads CASSSRQLTDTQYF. CDR3 nucleotides: TGTGCCAGCAGCTCAAGACAGCTCACAGATACGCAGTATTTT.

Note on this clone: Other DNA sequences of this sample code for an identical CDR3. The chain joins TRBV7-3 to TRBJ2-7, with D unresolved. Trimming took 5 bases from V and 0 from J, leaving 11 bases between them. This CDR3 has 14 amino acids. Germline V gives CDR1 SGHTA, CDR2 FQGTGA. Here the CDR3 reads CASSLGPASYEQYF. CDR3 bases: TGTGCCAGCAGCCTAGGCCCGGCCTCCTACGAGCAGTACTTC. Filled out from reference TRBV7-3 and TRBJ2-7, the complete variable domain reads GAGVSQTPSNKVTEKGKYVELRCDPISGHTALYWYRQSLGQGPEFLIYFQGTGAADDSGLPNDRFFAVRPEGSVSTLKIQRTERGDSAVYLCASSLGPASYEQYFGPGTRLTVT.

On this clone: Additional DNA sequences in this sample encode the identical CDR3. The chain carries TRBV5-1 and TRBJ2-5, with D perhaps matching TRBD1 or TRBD2 (5 bases each). V lost 3 bases and J 1 base, leaving 7 bases between the germline ends. The CDR3 spans 13 residues. Germline V gene data show CDR1 as SGHRS and CDR2 as YFSETQ. The CDR3 nucleotides are TGCGCCAGCAGCTCGGGGCCCCAAGAGACCCAGTACTTC. Its translation: CASSSGPQETQYF.

On this clone itself: The sample carries other DNA sequences with the same CDR3. The chain recombines TRBV2 with TRBJ1-3; D not certain. Trimming took off 4 bases at V and 4 bases at J, with 5 bases between the two ends. CDR1 SNHLY and CDR2 FYNNEI come from the germline V gene. This CDR3 spans 12 amino acids. Here the CDR3 DNA reads TGTGCCAGCAGTGTTCAGGGAAACACCATATATTTT. Protein sequence: CASSVQGNTIYF.

This CDR3 reads CASSVSSTGLRGYTF. CDR3 coding DNA: TGTGCCAGCAGCGTAAGCTCGACAGGGTTGCGTGGCTACACCTTC. The genes are TRBV9 and TRBJ1-2; 7 bases fit TRBD1. The J segment lost 7 bases and the V segment lost 1 base, leaving 10 bases of the junction unmatched. The CDR3 totals 15 residues. Germline V lookup: CDR1 SGDLS, CDR2 YYNGEE.

This clone was picked up one time. The V and J genes are TRBV5-4 and TRBJ2-7; D is uncertain. The CDR3 consists of 13 residues. The germline V gene encodes CDR1 SGHNT and CDR2 YYREEE (reference sequence). The germline V and J ends were trimmed by 3 bases and 2 bases, with 9 bases remaining between them. CDR3 nucleotide sequence: TGTGCCAGCAGCTCTGGACCCGCCTACGAGCAGTACTTC. As protein: CASSSGPAYEQYF.

Concerning this clone itself: In the same sample, other DNA sequences code for this CDR3. The chain links TRBV6-5 to TRBJ2-3, with D possibly being TRBD2 (6 bases). V was clipped by 4 bases and J by 2 bases, with 10 bases between them. Germline CDR1 reads MNHEY; CDR2 reads SVGAGI. The CDR3 has 14 residues. The CDR3 protein is CASSFSGPTDTQYF. The CDR3 nucleotides read TGTGCCAGCAGTTTTAGCGGACCCACAGATACGCAGTATTTT.

Concerning this clone: This sample includes further DNA sequences coding for the same CDR3. The rearrangement joins TRBV5-1 to TRBJ1-1; no definite D call. CDR1 and CDR2 from the germline V gene are SGHRS and YFSETQ. V lost 0 bases and J lost 1, with 7 bases in between. The CDR3 is made up of 14 amino acids. The CDR3: CASSLVARNTEAFF. CDR3 sequence (DNA): TGCGCCAGCAGCTTGGTGGCACGGAACACTGAAGCTTTCTTT.

The V gene is TRBV9, the J gene TRBJ2-3; D uncertain. Germline V gene lookup returns CDR1 SGDLS and CDR2 YYNGEE. The CDR3 has 15 residues. V lost 0 bases, J lost 6 bases, and 14 bases lay in between. The CDR3 bases are TGTGCCAGCAGCGTAGGGACCGCGCTTGTGGATACGCAGTATTTT. Protein sequence: CASSVGTALVDTQYF. Complete variable domain (other parts from reference TRBV9 and TRBJ2-3): DSGVTQTPKHLITATGQRVTLRCSPRSGDLSVYWYQQSLDQGLQFLIQYYNGEERAKGNILERFSAQQFPDLHSELNLSSLELGDSALYFCASSVGTALVDTQYFGPGTRLTVL.